A single sample gave rise to the 12 T cell receptor beta chains below, sequenced in a study of T cells in tuberculosis. Measured with immunoSEQ multiplex PCR; TCRdb has only the in-frame clones, and not every one. Of around 43,000 clones listed, nearly 97% were seen once; the top ten hold roughly 3.6%. Material for sequencing was PBMCs. The receptor source for this set is a donor aged 10-29 years with latent tuberculosis or without tuberculosis infection.

The rearrangement joins TRBV6-5 to TRBJ1-2; unclear D gene. The CDR3 consists of 14 residues. Germline assignment: CDR1 MNHEY and CDR2 SVGAGI. V shed 6 bases and J shed 7 bases, with 18 bases lying between them. The CDR3: CASSPGGPGGGYTF. The CDR3 region has the DNA TGTGCCAGCAGCCCCGGCGGGCCTGGAGGTGGCTACACCTTC.

This clone is a singleton in its sample. The chain recombines TRBV7-9 with TRBJ1-1, with unresolved D. V was shortened by 1 base and J by 0 bases, with 6 bases between the two germline ends. Germline-derived CDR1 and CDR2 are SEHNR and FQNEAQ (reference sequence). There are 14 residues in the CDR3. CDR3 in amino acids: CASSLGSLNTEAFF. CDR3 coding DNA: TGTGCCAGCAGCTTAGGCAGTTTGAACACTGAAGCTTTCTTT.

The V call is TRBV6-1, the J call TRBJ1-6, with TRBD1 identical over 10 bases. The CDR3 has 15 residues. Germline CDR1 is MNHNS and CDR2 is SASEGT. V lost 4 bases to trimming and J lost 10 bases; unmatched junction nucleotides: 7. CDR3 sequence: CASSVRDRGGSPLHF. The CDR3 bases are TGTGCCAGCAGTGTCCGGGACAGGGGTGGGTCACCCCTCCACTTT.

The chain has TRBV28 and TRBJ1-1; the D is unclear. The germline V gene has CDR1 MDHEN and CDR2 SYDVKM. V was trimmed by 1 base and J by 1 base, leaving 4 bases between them. This CDR3 is built from 13 residues. The CDR3 spells CASSLSGNTEAFF. Written as DNA, the CDR3 is TGTGCCAGCAGTTTATCAGGGAACACTGAAGCTTTCTTT.

V is TRBV2 and J is TRBJ1-2, with D possibly TRBD1 on 6 matching bases. Germline V lookup: CDR1 SNHLY, CDR2 FYNNEI. Trimming removed 5 bases from V and 4 bases from J, with 17 bases in between. The CDR3 loop spans 15 amino acids. In nucleotides, the CDR3 is TGTGCCAGCAGTCATAGGACAGTGGAAACCTATGGCTACACCTTC. It translates to CASSHRTVETYGYTF.

This chain joins TRBV9 and TRBJ2-5; tentative D call: TRBD1 (6 bases). Germline CDR1 is SGDLS and CDR2 is YYNGEE. CDR3 size: 16 residues. V lost 4 bases, J lost 5 bases, and 21 bases lay in between. The CDR3 nucleotides read TGTGCCAGCAGCCCACTATCCCTGGGGGCTCGGGAGACCCAGTACTTC. Its translation: CASSPLSLGARETQYF. Complete variable domain (other parts from reference TRBV9 and TRBJ2-5): DSGVTQTPKHLITATGQRVTLRCSPRSGDLSVYWYQQSLDQGLQFLIQYYNGEERAKGNILERFSAQQFPDLHSELNLSSLELGDSALYFCASSPLSLGARETQYFGPGTRLLVL.

The gene calls are TRBV28 and TRBJ2-3, with D possibly TRBD2 on 7 matching bases. This CDR3 comprises 15 residues. V was cut by 3 bases and J by 2 bases, with 12 bases left in between. Germline V lookup: CDR1 MDHEN, CDR2 SYDVKM. The CDR3 region is CASSLGRGLTDTQYF. The CDR3 region has the DNA TGTGCCAGCAGTTTGGGGCGGGGGCTCACAGATACGCAGTATTTT.

The chain carries TRBV6-1 and TRBJ2-2, with D perhaps matching TRBD1 (5 bases). Germline-derived CDR1 and CDR2 are MNHNS and SASEGT. This CDR3 comprises 14 residues. Deletions cut 2 bases from V and 4 bases from J, with 8 bases between. The DNA for the CDR3 is TGTGCCAGCAGTGAAATAGGGGTCACCGGGGAGCTGTTTTTT. It specifies CASSEIGVTGELFF.

CDR3 amino acids: CASRRQGIGGEQYF. The DNA of the CDR3 is TGTGCCAGCAGGCGACAGGGAATAGGCGGCGAGCAGTACTTC. This chain links TRBV5-4 with TRBJ2-7, with 7 bases lining up with TRBD1. V lost 5 bases and J lost 6; bases outside the gene matches: 11. Germline V gene sequence: CDR1 SGHNT, CDR2 YYREEE (reference sequence). The CDR3 covers 14 residues. Combining the CDR3 with reference TRBV5-4 and TRBJ2-7 gives the whole variable domain ETGVTQSPTHLIKTRGQQVTLRCSSQSGHNTVSWYQQALGQGPQFIFQYYREEENGRGNFPPRFSGLQFPNYSSELNVNALELDDSALYLCASRRQGIGGEQYFGPGTRLTVT.

The chain joins TRBV5-6 to TRBJ1-2; D is possibly TRBD1 (5 bases). The CDR3 sequence is 13 residues long. Germline values: CDR1 SGHDT, CDR2 YYEEEE. Trimming removed 0 bases at V and 5 bases at J, with 8 bases between. In nucleotides, the CDR3 is TGTGCCAGCAGCTTGGCCGCAGGGTATGGCTACACCTTC. Its translation: CASSLAAGYGYTF.

This chain links TRBV6-1 with TRBJ2-5; D is possibly TRBD1 (6 bases). The CDR3 contains 13 residues. The V end was cut by 6 bases, the J end by 0 bases, with 8 bases between. Looked up from germline, CDR1 is MNHNS and CDR2 is SASEGT. CDR3 coding DNA: TGTGCCAGCAGCTGGGACAACCAAGAGACCCAGTACTTC. Translated, it gives CASSWDNQETQYF.

In DNA form, the CDR3 reads TGTGCCAGTAGTTCTTGGACTAGCGGGGTCTCCTACGAGCAGTACTTC. The encoded protein is CASSSWTSGVSYEQYF. The V call is TRBV19, the J call TRBJ2-7; 12 bases are a match to TRBD2. The CDR3 has 16 residues. Germline-derived CDR1 and CDR2 are LNHDA and SQIVND (reference sequence). Trimming at V came to 5 bases and at J to 0 bases, leaving 5 bases not matched to a gene.